This T cell receptor beta chain was recovered during a study of OX40 agonist ivuxolimab in advanced cancers. Study context: Males comprised about 78% of the group, whose mean age was about 62 years (range roughly 20 to 85).

V lost 4 bases and J lost 9; bases outside the gene matches: 10. Germline CDR1 and CDR2: MGHRA and YSYEKL. The CDR3 length is 16 residues. Here immunoSEQ multiplex PCR was the method, and the copy in TCRdb shows in-frame clones only, minus some. Among fewer than 60,000 clones, more than 80% were seen once, and the ten largest hold about 0.69%. It was autoimmune disease history or systemic immunosuppression that excluded patients. The study sampled blood at baseline, cycle 4 day 1, and cycle 7 day 1. V is TRBV4-1 and J is TRBJ2-1; TRBD2 matches at 12 bases. Specimen: CD4+ or CD8+ T cells sorted from blood, collected in a trial of the OX40 agonist ivuxolimab. The clonotype comes from an adult with an advanced solid tumor such as melanoma, head and neck, liver or kidney cancer. The CDR3 DNA reads TGCGCCAGCAGCCGGGGACCTAGCGGGGGGGCCGGTGAGCAGTTCTTC. It specifies CASSRGPSGGAGEQFF.